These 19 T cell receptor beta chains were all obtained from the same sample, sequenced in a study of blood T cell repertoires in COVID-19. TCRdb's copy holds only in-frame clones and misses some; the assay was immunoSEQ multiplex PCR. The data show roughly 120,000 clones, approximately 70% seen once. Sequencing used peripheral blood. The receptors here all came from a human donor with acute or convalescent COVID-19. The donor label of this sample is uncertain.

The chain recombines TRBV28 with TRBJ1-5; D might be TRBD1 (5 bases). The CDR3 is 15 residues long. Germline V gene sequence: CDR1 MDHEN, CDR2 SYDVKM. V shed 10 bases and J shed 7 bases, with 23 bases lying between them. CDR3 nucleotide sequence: TGTGCCACTGTCCAGGGCAGGAGACTTGGGCAGCCCCAGCATTTT. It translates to CATVQGRRLGQPQHF. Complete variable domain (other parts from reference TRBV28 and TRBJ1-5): DVKVTQSSRYLVKRTGEKVFLECVQDMDHENMFWYRQDPGLGLRLIYFSYDVKMKEKGDIPEGYSVSREKKERFSLILESASTNQTSMYLCATVQGRRLGQPQHFGDGTRLSIL.

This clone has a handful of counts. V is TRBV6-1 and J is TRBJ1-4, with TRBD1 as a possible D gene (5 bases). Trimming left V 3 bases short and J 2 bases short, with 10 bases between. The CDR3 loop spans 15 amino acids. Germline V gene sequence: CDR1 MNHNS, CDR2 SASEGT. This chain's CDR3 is CASSEEGYTNEKLFF. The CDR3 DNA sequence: TGTGCCAGCAGTGAGGAGGGGTACACTAATGAAAAACTGTTTTTT.

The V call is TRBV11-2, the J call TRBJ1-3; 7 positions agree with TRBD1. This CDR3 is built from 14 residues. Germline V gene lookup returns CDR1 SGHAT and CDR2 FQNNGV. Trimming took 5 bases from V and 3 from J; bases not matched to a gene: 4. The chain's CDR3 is CASSRNRGGNTIYF. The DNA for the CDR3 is TGTGCCAGCAGCCGGAACAGGGGTGGAAACACCATATATTTT.

The chain's CDR3 is CASSPDRGVPLHF. The CDR3 region has the DNA TGCGCCAGCAGCCCGGACAGGGGGGTGCCCCTCCACTTT. The V and J genes are TRBV5-1 and TRBJ1-6; the match to TRBD1 covers 10 bases. Germline-derived CDR1 and CDR2 are SGHRS and YFSETQ. The CDR3 extends over 13 amino acids. The V and J ends lost 4 bases and 13 bases, in that order; junction bases with no gene match: 5.

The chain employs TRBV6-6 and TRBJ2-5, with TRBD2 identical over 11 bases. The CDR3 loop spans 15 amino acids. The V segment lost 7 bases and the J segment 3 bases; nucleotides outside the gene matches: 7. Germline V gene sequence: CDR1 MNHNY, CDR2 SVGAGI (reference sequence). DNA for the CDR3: TGTGCCAGCACCCCTAGCGGGGGGCCTAAAGAGACCCAGTACTTC. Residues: CASTPSGGPKETQYF.

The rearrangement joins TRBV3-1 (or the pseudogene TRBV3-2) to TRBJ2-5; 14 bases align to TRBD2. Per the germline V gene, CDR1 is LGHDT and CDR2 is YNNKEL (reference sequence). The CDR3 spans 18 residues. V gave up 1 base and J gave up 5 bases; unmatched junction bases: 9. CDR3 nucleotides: TGTGCCAGCAGCCAAGGGGGACTAGCGGGGGCCCAAGGGGAGACCCAGTACTTC. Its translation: CASSQGGLAGAQGETQYF.

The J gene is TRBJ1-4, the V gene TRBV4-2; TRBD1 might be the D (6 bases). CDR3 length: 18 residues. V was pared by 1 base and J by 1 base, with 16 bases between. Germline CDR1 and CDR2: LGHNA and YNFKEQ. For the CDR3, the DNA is TGTGCCAGCAGCCAAGGCTACCAGGGGTGGGAAACTAATGAAAAACTGTTTTTT. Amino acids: CASSQGYQGWETNEKLFF.

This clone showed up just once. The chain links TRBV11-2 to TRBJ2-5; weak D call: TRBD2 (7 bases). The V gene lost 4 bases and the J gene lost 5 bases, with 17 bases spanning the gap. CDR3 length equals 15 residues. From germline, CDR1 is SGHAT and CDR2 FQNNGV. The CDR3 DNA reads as TGTGCCAGCAGCTCCCAGGGGTCCGGGGGGGAGACCCAGTACTTC. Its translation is CASSSQGSGGETQYF.

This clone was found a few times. CDR3 nucleotides: TGTGCCAGCACACCGAGAGCTGGGACTAGCGGGATGTTCATTCAGTACTTC. This translates into CASTPRAGTSGMFIQYF. This rearrangement joins TRBV11-2 to TRBJ2-4; TRBD2 matches 13 bases. The CDR3 extends over 17 amino acids. J gave up 9 bases and V 7 bases, and 15 bases lay outside the gene matches. The V gene's germline CDR1 is SGHAT and CDR2 FQNNGV.

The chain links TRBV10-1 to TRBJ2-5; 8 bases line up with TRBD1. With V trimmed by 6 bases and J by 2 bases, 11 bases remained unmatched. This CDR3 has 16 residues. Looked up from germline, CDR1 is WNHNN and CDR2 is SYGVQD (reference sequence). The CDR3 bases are TGCGCCAGCAGCTACGGGACAGGAGGAATTCAAGAGACCCAGTACTTC. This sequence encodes CASSYGTGGIQETQYF.

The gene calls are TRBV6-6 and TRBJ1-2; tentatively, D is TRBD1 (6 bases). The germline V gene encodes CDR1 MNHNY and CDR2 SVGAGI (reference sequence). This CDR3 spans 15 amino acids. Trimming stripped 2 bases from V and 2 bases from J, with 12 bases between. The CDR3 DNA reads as TGTGCCAGCAGTTACCCCCTGACAGGCAACTATGGCTACACCTTC. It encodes CASSYPLTGNYGYTF.

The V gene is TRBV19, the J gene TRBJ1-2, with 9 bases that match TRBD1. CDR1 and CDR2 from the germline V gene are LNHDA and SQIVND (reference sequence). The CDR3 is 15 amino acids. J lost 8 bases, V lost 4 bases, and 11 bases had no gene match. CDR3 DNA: TGTGCCAGTAGTAACCGGGACAGGGAGACTATCGGCTACACCTTC. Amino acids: CASSNRDRETIGYTF.

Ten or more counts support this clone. The CDR3 DNA follows: TGTGCCAGCAGCGTCGGGGGAGCGGGGAATGAGCAGTTCTTC. Amino acid sequence: CASSVGGAGNEQFF. This chain links TRBV3-1 (or the pseudogene TRBV3-2) with TRBJ2-1, with 7 positions matching TRBD2. V trimming: 5 bases; J trimming: 7 bases; junction bases outside the gene matches: 8. The germline gives CDR1 LGHDT, CDR2 YNNKEL (reference sequence). The CDR3 sequence is 14 residues long.

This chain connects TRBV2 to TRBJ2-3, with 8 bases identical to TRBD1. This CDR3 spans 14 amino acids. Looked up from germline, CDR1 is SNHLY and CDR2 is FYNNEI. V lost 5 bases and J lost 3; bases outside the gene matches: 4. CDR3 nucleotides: TGTGCCAGCAGTAAACAGGGGGAAACAGATACGCAGTATTTT. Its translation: CASSKQGETDTQYF.

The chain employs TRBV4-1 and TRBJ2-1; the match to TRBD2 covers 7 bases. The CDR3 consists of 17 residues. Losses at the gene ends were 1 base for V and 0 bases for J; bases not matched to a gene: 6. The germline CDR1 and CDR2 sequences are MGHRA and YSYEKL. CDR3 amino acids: CASSQAPGGSSYNEQFF. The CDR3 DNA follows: TGCGCCAGCAGCCAAGCTCCGGGGGGAAGCTCCTACAATGAGCAGTTCTTC.

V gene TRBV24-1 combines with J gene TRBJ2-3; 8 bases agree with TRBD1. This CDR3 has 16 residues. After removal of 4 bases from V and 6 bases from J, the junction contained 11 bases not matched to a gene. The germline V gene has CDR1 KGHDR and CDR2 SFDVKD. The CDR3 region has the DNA TGTGCCACCAGTGACTTAGGACAGGGAGGACGCGATACGCAGTATTTT. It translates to CATSDLGQGGRDTQYF.

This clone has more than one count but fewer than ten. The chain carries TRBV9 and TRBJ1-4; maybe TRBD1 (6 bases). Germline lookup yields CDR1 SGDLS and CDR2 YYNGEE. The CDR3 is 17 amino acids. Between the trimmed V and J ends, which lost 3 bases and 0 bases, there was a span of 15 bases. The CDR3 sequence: CASSEGGGYATNEKLFF. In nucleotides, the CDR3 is TGTGCCAGCAGCGAGGGGGGAGGGTATGCAACTAATGAAAAACTGTTTTTT. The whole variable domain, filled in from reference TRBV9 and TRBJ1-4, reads DSGVTQTPKHLITATGQRVTLRCSPRSGDLSVYWYQQSLDQGLQFLIQYYNGEERAKGNILERFSAQQFPDLHSELNLSSLELGDSALYFCASSEGGGYATNEKLFFGSGTQLSVL.

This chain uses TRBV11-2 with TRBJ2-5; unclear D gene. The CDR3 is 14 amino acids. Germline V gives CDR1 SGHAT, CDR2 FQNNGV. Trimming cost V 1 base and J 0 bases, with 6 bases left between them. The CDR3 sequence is CASSLGAYQETQYF. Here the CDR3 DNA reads TGTGCCAGCAGCTTAGGAGCGTACCAAGAGACCCAGTACTTC.

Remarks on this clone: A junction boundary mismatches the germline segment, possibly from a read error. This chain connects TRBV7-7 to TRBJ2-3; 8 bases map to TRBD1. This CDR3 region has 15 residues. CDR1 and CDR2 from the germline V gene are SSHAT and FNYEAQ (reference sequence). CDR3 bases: TGTGCTAGCAGCTTAGTGCCAGGGGGCCAGGATACGCAGTATTTT. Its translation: CASSLVPGGQDTQYF.